The subject of this entry is one TCR beta chain. The data are from a study of blood T cell repertoires in COVID-19. Data came from immunoSEQ multiplex PCR; TCRdb stores just in-frame clones and leaves some out. The sample lists 150,000 to 200,000 clones, 80% occurring once. The CDR3 totals 16 residues. V lost 2 bases, J lost 5 bases, and 10 bases stayed unmatched. Germline V gene sequence: CDR1 SGHRS, CDR2 YFSETQ. The rearrangement uses TRBV5-1 and TRBJ2-3, with TRBD2 matching over 8 bases. Input material: peripheral blood. The clonotype comes from a man aged 55 to 69 with acute or convalescent COVID-19. CDR3 loop: CASSFIVSGTGDTQYF. DNA of the CDR3: TGCGCCAGCAGCTTTATCGTTAGCGGGACTGGAGATACGCAGTATTTT. Full variable domain (missing parts from reference TRBV5-1 and TRBJ2-3): KAGVTQTPRYLIKTRGQQVTLSCSPISGHRSVSWYQQTPGQGLQFLFEYFSETQRNKGNFPGRFSGRQFSNSRSEMNVSTLELGDSALYLCASSFIVSGTGDTQYFGPGTRLTVL.